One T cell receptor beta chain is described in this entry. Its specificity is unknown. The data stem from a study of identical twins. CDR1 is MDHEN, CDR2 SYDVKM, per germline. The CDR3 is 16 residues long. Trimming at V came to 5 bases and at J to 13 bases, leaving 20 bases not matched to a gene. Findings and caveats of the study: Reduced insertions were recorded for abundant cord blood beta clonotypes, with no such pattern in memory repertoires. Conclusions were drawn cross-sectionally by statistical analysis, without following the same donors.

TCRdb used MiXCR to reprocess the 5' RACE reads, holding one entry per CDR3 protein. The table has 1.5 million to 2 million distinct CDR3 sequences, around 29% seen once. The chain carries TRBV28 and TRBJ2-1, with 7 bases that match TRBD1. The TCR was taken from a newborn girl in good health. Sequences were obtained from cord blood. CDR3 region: CASSAASTERDRIQFF. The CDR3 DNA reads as TGTGCCAGCAGTGCCGCCTCCACTGAACGGGACAGAATTCAGTTCTTC.